This T cell receptor (beta chain) derives from a study of graft-versus-host responses after intestinal transplantation. The overall study: Following induction with anti-thymocyte globulin, all recipients were given tacrolimus and steroids for about 3 years.

Repertoires were generated with immunoSEQ multiplex PCR, while TCRdb's copy carries only in-frame clones and drops some. The sample has approximately 90,000 clones; around 90% are singletons. Looked up from germline, CDR1 is LNHDA and CDR2 is SQIVND (reference sequence). V lost 5 bases, J lost 6 bases, and 3 bases stayed unmatched. CDR3 length: 13 amino acids. Comment on this clone: The antigen remains unidentified. The same CDR3 is also encoded by other DNA sequences in this sample.

The study, taken as a whole, reports: Patients who carried graft-donor T cell macrochimerism also had high graft-versus-host to host-versus-graft clonal ratios in their allografts. GvH clones surfaced in recipient marrow, some emerging earlier in ileum or blood.

This rearrangement joins TRBV19 to TRBJ2-1; 8 positions agree with TRBD1. This TCR came from a human donor who was the organ donor for an intestinal transplant. Material: unstimulated CD8+ T cells sorted from spleen or lymph node cells, obtained before transplant. The CDR3 region has the DNA TGTGCCAGTAGTTTTACAGGGGGCAATGAGCAGTTCTTC. Translated, it gives CASSFTGGNEQFF. The full variable domain, its missing parts supplied by reference TRBV19 and TRBJ2-1, is DGGITQSPKYLFRKEGQNVTLSCEQNLNHDAMYWYRQDPGQGLRLIYYSQIVNDFQKGDIAEGYSVSREKKESFPLTVTSAQKNPTAFYLCASSFTGGNEQFFGPGTRLTVL.